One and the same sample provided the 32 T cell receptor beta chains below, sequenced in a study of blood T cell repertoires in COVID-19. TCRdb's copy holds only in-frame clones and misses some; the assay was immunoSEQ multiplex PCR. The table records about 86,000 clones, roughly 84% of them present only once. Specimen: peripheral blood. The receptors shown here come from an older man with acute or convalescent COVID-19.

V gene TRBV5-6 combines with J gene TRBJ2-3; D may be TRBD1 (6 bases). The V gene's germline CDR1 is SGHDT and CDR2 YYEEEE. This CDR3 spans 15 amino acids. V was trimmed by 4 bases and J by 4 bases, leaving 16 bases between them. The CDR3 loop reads CASSRDLTGPDTQYF. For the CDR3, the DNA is TGTGCCAGCAGCCGGGACCTTACAGGGCCAGATACGCAGTATTTT.

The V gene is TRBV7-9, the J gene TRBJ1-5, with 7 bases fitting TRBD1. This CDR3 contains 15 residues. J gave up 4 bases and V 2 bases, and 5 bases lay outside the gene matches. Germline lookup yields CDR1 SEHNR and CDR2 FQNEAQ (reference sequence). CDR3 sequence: CASSLKEGANQPQHF. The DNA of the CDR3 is TGTGCCAGCAGCTTAAAGGAGGGGGCAAATCAGCCCCAGCATTTT.

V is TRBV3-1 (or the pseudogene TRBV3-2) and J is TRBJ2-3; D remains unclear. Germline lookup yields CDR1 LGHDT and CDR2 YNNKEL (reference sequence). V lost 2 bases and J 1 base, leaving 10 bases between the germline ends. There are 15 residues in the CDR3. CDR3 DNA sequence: TGTGCCAGCAGCCAACAGACATCCCGCACAGATACGCAGTATTTT. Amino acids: CASSQQTSRTDTQYF.

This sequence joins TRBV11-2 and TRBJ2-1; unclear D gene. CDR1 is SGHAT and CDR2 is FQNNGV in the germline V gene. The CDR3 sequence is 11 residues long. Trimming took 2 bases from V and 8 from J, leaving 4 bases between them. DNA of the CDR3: TGTGCCAGCAGCTTAACTTATGAGCAGTTCTTC. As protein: CASSLTYEQFF.

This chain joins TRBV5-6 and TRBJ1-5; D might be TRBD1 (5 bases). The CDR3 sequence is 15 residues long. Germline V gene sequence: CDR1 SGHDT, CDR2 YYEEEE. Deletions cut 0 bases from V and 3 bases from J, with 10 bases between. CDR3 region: CASSLGPGDNQPQHF. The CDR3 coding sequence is TGTGCCAGCAGCTTGGGGCCGGGGGACAATCAGCCCCAGCATTTT.

The CDR3 protein is CASSPSNTEAFF. CDR3 in DNA: TGTGCCAGCAGCCCCTCCAACACTGAAGCTTTCTTT. The chain couples TRBV6-6 to TRBJ1-1, with D hard to call. Deletions cut 6 bases from V and 2 bases from J, with 7 bases between. The CDR3 has 12 residues. CDR1 MNHNY and CDR2 SVGAGI come from the germline V gene (reference sequence).

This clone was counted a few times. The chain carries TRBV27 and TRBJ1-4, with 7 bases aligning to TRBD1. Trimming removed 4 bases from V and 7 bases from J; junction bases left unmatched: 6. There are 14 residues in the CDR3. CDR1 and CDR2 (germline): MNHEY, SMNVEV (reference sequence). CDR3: CASSSGQWGEKLFF. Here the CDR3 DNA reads TGTGCCAGCAGTTCGGGACAGTGGGGTGAAAAACTGTTTTTT.

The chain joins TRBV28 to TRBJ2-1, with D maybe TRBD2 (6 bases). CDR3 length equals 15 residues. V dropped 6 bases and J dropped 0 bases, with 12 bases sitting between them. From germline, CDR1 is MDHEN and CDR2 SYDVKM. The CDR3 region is CASSPGGSSYNEQFF. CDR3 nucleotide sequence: TGTGCCAGCAGCCCCGGGGGAAGCTCCTACAATGAGCAGTTCTTC.

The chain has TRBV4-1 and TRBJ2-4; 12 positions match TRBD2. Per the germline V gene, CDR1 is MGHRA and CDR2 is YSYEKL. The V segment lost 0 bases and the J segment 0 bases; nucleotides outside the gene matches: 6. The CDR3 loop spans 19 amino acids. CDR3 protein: CASSQELAGGQGAKNIQYF. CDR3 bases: TGCGCCAGCAGCCAAGAACTAGCGGGGGGACAAGGAGCCAAAAACATTCAGTACTTC.

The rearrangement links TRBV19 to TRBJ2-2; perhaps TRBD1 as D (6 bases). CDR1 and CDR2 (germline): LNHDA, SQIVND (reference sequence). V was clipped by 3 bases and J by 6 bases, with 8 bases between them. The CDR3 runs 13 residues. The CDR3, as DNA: TGTGCCAGTAGTATTGGACAGTCCGGGGAGCTGTTTTTT. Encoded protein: CASSIGQSGELFF. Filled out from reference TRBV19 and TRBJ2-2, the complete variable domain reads DGGITQSPKYLFRKEGQNVTLSCEQNLNHDAMYWYRQDPGQGLRLIYYSQIVNDFQKGDIAEGYSVSREKKESFPLTVTSAQKNPTAFYLCASSIGQSGELFFGEGSRLTVL.

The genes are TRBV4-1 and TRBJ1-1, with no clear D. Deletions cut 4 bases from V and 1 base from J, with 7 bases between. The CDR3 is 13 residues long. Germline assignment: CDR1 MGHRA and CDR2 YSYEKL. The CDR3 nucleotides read TGCGCCAGCAGCCGTCTGAGGAACACTGAAGCTTTCTTT. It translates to CASSRLRNTEAFF.

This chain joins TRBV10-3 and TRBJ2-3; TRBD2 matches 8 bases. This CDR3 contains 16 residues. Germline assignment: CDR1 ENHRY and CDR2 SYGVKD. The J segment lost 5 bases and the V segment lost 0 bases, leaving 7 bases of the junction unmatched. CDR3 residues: CAISESETSARDTQYF. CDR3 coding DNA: TGTGCCATCAGTGAGTCCGAGACTAGCGCTAGAGATACGCAGTATTTT.

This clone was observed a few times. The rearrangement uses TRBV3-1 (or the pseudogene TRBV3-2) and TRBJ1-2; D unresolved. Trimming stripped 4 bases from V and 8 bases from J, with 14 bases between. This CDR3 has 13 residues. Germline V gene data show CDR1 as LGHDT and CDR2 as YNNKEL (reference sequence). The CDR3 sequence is CASSPRGGQGYTF. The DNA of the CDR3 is TGTGCCAGCAGCCCCCGTGGAGGCCAGGGCTACACCTTC.

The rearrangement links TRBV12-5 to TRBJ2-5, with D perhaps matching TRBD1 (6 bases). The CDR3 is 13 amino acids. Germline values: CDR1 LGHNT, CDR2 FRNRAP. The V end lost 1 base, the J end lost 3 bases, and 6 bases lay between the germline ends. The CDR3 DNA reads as TGTGCTAGTGGTTTGGGGACAGAAGAGACCCAGTACTTC. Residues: CASGLGTEETQYF.

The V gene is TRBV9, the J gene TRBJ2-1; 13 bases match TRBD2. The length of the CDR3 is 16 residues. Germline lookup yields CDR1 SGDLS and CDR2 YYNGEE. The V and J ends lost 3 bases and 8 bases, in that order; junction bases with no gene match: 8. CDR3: CASSARLAGGIYEQFF. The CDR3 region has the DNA TGTGCCAGCAGCGCGAGACTAGCGGGGGGCATCTATGAGCAGTTCTTC.

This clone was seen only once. CDR3 residues: CAWSAGVGEQYF. The CDR3 nucleotides read TGTGCCTGGAGTGCGGGGGTAGGCGAGCAGTACTTC. This chain links TRBV30 with TRBJ2-7; D is perhaps TRBD2 (6 bases). The CDR3 runs to 12 residues. Germline CDR1 reads GTSNPN; CDR2 reads SVGIG (reference sequence). Trimming shortened V by 1 base and J by 6 bases, and 10 bases separated the two germline ends.

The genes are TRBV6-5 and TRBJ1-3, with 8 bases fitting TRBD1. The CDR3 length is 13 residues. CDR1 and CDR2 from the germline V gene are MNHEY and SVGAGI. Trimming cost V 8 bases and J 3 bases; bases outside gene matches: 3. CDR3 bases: TGTGCCAGCCGGACAGGGTATGGAAACACCATATATTTT. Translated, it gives CASRTGYGNTIYF.

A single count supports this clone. The chain's CDR3 is CASSVVTSGNQETQYF. In DNA form, the CDR3 reads TGTGCCAGCAGCGTAGTTACTAGCGGGAACCAAGAGACCCAGTACTTC. The V and J genes are TRBV9 and TRBJ2-5; 10 bases line up with TRBD2. V dropped 0 bases and J dropped 0; count of bases not matched to a gene: 2. Per germline, CDR1 SGDLS and CDR2 YYNGEE. The CDR3 runs 16 residues.

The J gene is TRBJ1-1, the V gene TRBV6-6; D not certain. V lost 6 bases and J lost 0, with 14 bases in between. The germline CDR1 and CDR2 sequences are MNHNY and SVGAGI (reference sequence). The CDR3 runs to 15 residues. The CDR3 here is CASRLQRDMNTEAFF. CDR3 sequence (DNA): TGTGCCAGCAGATTACAACGGGATATGAACACTGAAGCTTTCTTT.

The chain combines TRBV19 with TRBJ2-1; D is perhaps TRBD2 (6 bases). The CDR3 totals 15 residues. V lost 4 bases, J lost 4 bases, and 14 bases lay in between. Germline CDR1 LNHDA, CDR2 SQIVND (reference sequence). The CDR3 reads CASSTRLGDYNEQFF. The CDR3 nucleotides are TGTGCCAGTAGTACCCGACTAGGAGATTACAATGAGCAGTTCTTC.

CDR3 DNA sequence: TGTGCCAGCAGCCCTAATGTTATGTCGGGGAACACCGGGGAGCTGTTTTTT. Encoded protein: CASSPNVMSGNTGELFF. The gene calls are TRBV7-3 and TRBJ2-2; D is unresolved. V was trimmed by 5 bases and J by 1 base, leaving 17 bases between them. This CDR3 is built from 17 residues. Germline-derived CDR1 and CDR2 are SGHTA and FQGTGA. Full variable domain (missing parts from reference TRBV7-3 and TRBJ2-2): GAGVSQTPSNKVTEKGKYVELRCDPISGHTALYWYRQSLGQGPEFLIYFQGTGAADDSGLPNDRFFAVRPEGSVSTLKIQRTERGDSAVYLCASSPNVMSGNTGELFFGEGSRLTVL.

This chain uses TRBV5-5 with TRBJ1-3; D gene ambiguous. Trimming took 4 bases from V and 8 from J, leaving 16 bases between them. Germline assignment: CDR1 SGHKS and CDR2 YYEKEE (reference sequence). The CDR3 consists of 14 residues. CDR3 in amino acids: CASSLRPGIYTIYF. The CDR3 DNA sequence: TGTGCCAGCAGCCTCAGGCCAGGCATATACACCATATATTTT.

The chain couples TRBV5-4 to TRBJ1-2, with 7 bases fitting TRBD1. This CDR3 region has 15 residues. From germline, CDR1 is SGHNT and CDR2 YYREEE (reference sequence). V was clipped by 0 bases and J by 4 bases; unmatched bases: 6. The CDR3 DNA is TGTGCCAGCAGCTTGGACCCAGGGGGAGCCTATGGCTACACCTTC. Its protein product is CASSLDPGGAYGYTF.

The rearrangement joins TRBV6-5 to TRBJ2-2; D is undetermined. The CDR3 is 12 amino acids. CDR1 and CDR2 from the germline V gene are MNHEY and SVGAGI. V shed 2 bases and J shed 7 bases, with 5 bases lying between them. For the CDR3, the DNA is TGTGCCAGCAGTTACCGTAGCGGGGAGCTGTTTTTT. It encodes CASSYRSGELFF.

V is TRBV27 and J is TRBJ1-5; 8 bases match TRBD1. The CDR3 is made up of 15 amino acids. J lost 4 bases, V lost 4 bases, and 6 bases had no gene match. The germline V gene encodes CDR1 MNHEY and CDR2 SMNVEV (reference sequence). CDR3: CASSSGTGGNQPQHF. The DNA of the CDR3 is TGTGCCAGCAGTTCAGGGACAGGTGGGAATCAGCCCCAGCATTTT.

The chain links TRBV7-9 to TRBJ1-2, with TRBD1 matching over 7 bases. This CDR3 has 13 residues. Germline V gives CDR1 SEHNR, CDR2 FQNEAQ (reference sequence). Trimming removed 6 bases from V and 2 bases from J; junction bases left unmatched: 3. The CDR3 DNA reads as TGTGCCAGCAGTCAACAGGGGAACTATGGCTACACCTTC. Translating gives CASSQQGNYGYTF.

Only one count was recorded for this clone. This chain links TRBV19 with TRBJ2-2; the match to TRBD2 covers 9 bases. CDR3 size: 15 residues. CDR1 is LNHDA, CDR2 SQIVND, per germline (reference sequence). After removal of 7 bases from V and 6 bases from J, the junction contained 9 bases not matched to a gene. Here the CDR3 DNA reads TGTGCCAGTAACGCCAGGCGGGGGGGCCCCGGGGAGCTGTTTTTT. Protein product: CASNARRGGPGELFF.

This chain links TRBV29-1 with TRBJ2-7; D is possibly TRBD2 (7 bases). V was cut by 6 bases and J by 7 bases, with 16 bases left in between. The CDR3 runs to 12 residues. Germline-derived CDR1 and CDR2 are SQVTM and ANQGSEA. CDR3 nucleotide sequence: TGCAGCGTCCAGGGGAGGGTAAGGGAGCAGTACGTC. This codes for CSVQGRVREQYV.

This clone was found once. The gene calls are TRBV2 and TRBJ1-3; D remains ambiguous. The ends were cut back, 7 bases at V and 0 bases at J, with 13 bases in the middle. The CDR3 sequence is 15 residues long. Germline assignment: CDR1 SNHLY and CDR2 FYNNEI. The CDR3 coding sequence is TGTGCCAGCACTCTCGAGAATTTCTCTGGAAACACCATATATTTT. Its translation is CASTLENFSGNTIYF.

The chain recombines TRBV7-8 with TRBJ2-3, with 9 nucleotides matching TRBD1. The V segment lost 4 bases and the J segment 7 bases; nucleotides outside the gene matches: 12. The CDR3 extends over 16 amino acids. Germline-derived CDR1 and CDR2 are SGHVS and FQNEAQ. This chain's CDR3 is CASSSPGRTGVNTQYF. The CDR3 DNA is TGTGCCAGCAGCTCCCCGGGGAGGACAGGGGTAAATACGCAGTATTTT.

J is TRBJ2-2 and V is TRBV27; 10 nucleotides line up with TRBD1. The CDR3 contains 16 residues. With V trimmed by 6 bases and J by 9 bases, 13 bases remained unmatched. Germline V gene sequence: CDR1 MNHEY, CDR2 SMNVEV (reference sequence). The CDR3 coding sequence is TGTGCCAGCAGCCGAACTTCCGGGACAGGGGTCCGGGAGCTGTTTTTT. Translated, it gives CASSRTSGTGVRELFF.

CDR3 sequence: CASSLRGTSGDTQYF. The DNA of the CDR3 is TGTGCCAGCAGCTTGAGGGGGACTAGCGGGGATACGCAGTATTTT. The chain is built from TRBV7-2 and TRBJ2-3, with 12 bases matching TRBD2. This CDR3 region has 15 residues. Germline CDR1 and CDR2: SGHTA and FQGNSA. Trimming cost V 3 bases and J 6 bases; bases outside gene matches: 4.